Sequencing of this T cell receptor beta chain was carried out in a study of cytomegalovirus exposure and HLA in healthy donors (TCRdb year 2017). As for the study more broadly: An earlier analysis of 587 of the donors reported approximately 290 Gb of sequence data and around 110 million unique TCR beta sequences from approximately 180 million T cells. An early release covering roughly 640 HLA-typed donors comprised about 290 gigabases of sequencing data and about 90 million unique TCR sequences. Of the roughly 400 genotyped donors, roughly 85% fell in the genetic ancestry cluster associated with self-reported Caucasian donors. The study aimed to test whether signatures of past pathogen exposure could be identified by cataloging public T cell receptors. The study used immunosequencing to profile the T cell repertoires of 666 subjects and linked those repertoires to cytomegalovirus serostatus. Along with the roughly 710-subject first cohort, a separate validation cohort of over a hundred different subjects was used. To predict cytomegalovirus infection status, the study combined high-throughput TCR immunosequencing, statistical association of individual TCRs with disease status, and machine learning. A later analysis re-analyzed previously published TCR beta repertoires from 650 to 800 donors and added high-resolution HLA genotyping to study TCR occurrence patterns. The later analysis used no new phenotypic data to find candidate immune exposures, relying instead on TCR beta sequences and their occurrence across donors. An earlier analysis of roughly 600 of the donors used high-throughput TCR beta sequencing to judge whether each TCR beta V gene segment behaved as functional or pseudogenic. Donor age, sex, ethnicity and CMV serostatus were compiled alongside the repertoire data. A later genetic analysis took genome-wide SNP genotypes for about three fifths of the roughly 700 donors and used that subset as a discovery cohort. Every discovery cohort repertoire had been produced on one sequencing platform. HLA typing covered class I and class II loci at four-digit resolution. Typing coverage varied by locus: about 620-630 donors for A, B, C, DRB1 and DQB1; roughly 520 for DQA1; over 600 for DPA1; 450 to 480 for DPB1. Four to six DR-DQ haplotypes were handled as single units for association and clustering, since linkage in the cohort was strong. Among some 410 genotyped donors of the cohort, an average of around 220,000 unique TCR beta nucleotide sequences was sequenced per donor, of which about 18% were non-productive. Summary of the overall study and its limitations: Linkage disequilibrium might explain the correlated functional status among segregating V segments, but an unknown experimental factor could not be ruled out. When HLA alleles, especially DR and DQ, strongly co-occurred, attributing TCR associations to individual alleles was difficult. In a later analysis, the rate of TCR association differed among HLA loci, with DRB1 alleles having the most associated TCRs and HLA-C alleles having the fewest. In this cohort, only TCR beta chains were sequenced, and detectable features were limited by the absence of alpha or paired-chain data. The 87-base-pair reads could not distinguish some IMGT-functional V segments, including TRBV6-2 and TRBV6-3, so those segments were excluded. The authors suggested that the approach could potentially be generalized to other disease states and immunological phenotypes. For the cohort, immune exposure information was limited to CMV serostatus. The sequencing pipeline was judged likely to have produced a cluster of highly shared sequence variants as a technical artifact. An association between a missense DCLRE1C variant and V-gene and J-gene trimming of TCR beta chains was found in a later genetic analysis and replicated in an independent cohort. The presence/absence analyses assumed that sequencing depth was roughly uniform across donors, and that assumption may not be true. The classifier was reported to diagnose cytomegalovirus status with high specificity and sensitivity in both the original cohort and the validation cohort. A few of the identified cytomegalovirus-associated TCR beta chains were confirmed in vitro to be specific for cytomegalovirus antigens. Broadly in line with IMGT annotations, most TCR beta V segments showed up in productive rearrangements about 90% or about 30% of the time in an earlier analysis of several hundred of the donors. Because counts were too low, about 17 rarely observed V segments, including chromosome 9 orphons, were excluded from the earlier analysis of a few hundred of the donors. In a later analysis, about 17,000 TCR beta sequences were associated with specific HLA alleles at a false discovery rate of 0.05. The study listed 164 TCR beta chains as associated with cytomegalovirus. In a later analysis, most CMV-associated TCR beta chains were found to appear HLA-restricted, with HLA associations seemingly driven largely by CMV exposure. In a later genetic analysis, fewer N-insertions in productive TCRs were reported among donors in an Asian-associated ancestry cluster than the approximately 710-donor mean. A further reported finding was that TCR beta sequences accurately predicted the HLA-A and HLA-B alleles for most subjects in the first cohort. According to a later analysis, parvovirus B19, influenza, CMV and Epstein-Barr virus appeared linked to several top co-occurrence clusters. A later analysis found that HLA-associated TCR beta chains were more clonally expanded and had lower generation probabilities than equally common non-associated chains. HLA typing was unavailable for some donors at each locus, so association tests used only the typed subset. Across donors, most TCR sequences were observed very rarely, whereas some public TCRs were present in many individuals.

The cohort comprised several hundred healthy bone marrow donors. At the time of sampling, all cohort members were nominally healthy, though unrecorded immune exposures were likely present. The donor tested CMV seropositive and was one of the 289 seropositive cohort members. A peripheral blood sample was collected from each donor, and TCR beta sequencing was performed on peripheral blood mononuclear cells. Genomic DNA extraction from the blood cell samples was performed with the Qiagen DNeasy Blood Extraction Kit. Comment on this clone: It lacks a known antigen. No per-base quality is available; no much larger clone lies one base away.

The germline V gene specifies SGHTS as CDR1 and YDEGEE as CDR2. V was cut back by 3 bases and J by 3 bases, leaving a gap of 12 bases between them. Taken from cysteine to phenylalanine, the CDR3 has 14 residues. The kept DNA is CDR3 alone, 42 bases in frame from the first base. The library relied on the immunoSEQ multiplex PCR assay. The multiplex PCR relied on a mix of 60 forward primers for TCR Vbeta segments and 13 reverse primers for TCR Jbeta segments. The CDR3 region of rearranged TCR beta genes was amplified from genomic DNA with a multiplex PCR assay. The Illumina HiSeq System was used to sequence the amplified TCR beta libraries as 87-base-pair reads. In the authors' own workflow: A later analysis counted tens of millions of unique TCR beta chains across the 666 repertoires, and 10 million to 11 million of these chains were shared by at least two donors. A nearest-neighbor algorithm error-corrected the raw reads and collapsed the reads into unique sequences, merging closely related sequences to remove PCR and sequencing errors. To assign V, D and J gene segments, CDR3 sequences were aligned to IMGT reference sequences. For a sequence to be retained, at least a six-nucleotide match to both a V gene segment and a J gene segment was required. A rearrangement counted as productive if the CDR3 had no stop codons and remained in frame with V and J, and every other rearrangement counted as non-productive. CDR3 was defined by IMGT convention, running from the second conserved V-encoded cysteine to the conserved J-encoded phenylalanine. The earlier analysis of fewer than 750 of the donors excluded sequences that lacked an unambiguous match to a single V gene segment. In an earlier analysis of a few hundred of the donors, a V segment was called functional when productive rearrangements were above 56.7%, and segregating when the standard deviation between donors exceeded 5%. A statistical classification framework was built for diagnosing cytomegalovirus status from the catalog of TCR beta chain sequences. A later analysis assigned V and J genes by comparing TCR nucleotide sequences with IMGT/GENE-DB human TR gene sequences. Using the TCRdist pipeline, a later analysis assigned CDR3 sequences along with most-parsimonious VDJ recombination scenarios. In a later analysis, each TCR beta chain was defined by its CDR3 amino acid sequence together with its V-gene family, and reads lacking a unique V-gene family were excluded. In a later analysis, 550 to 650 highly shared, low-generation-probability nucleotide sequences were removed to address suspected cross-contamination and a sequencing artifact. A later analysis calculated a clonal expansion index for each public chain from normalized within-repertoire ranks of inferred template counts. A later analysis computed generation probabilities with a VDJ recombination model fitted to out-of-frame rearrangements, and checked the results against IGoR. Hypergeometric tests were used in a later analysis to score TCR-TCR, TCR-HLA and TCR-CMV co-occurrence, with a repertoire-size bias correction applied to the TCR pairs. To estimate false discovery rates, a later analysis permuted the HLA or CMV assignments 20 times. In a later analysis, co-occurring TCRs were grouped using DBSCAN, with TCRdist sequence similarity added in when clustering inside HLA-allele-positive subsets. Repertoires with fewer than 30,000 or more than 120,000 public chains, plus five repertoires with anomalous nucleotide sharing, were excluded from co-occurrence clustering. Drawn from immuneACCESS, this table holds only the in-frame rearrangements with V and J called that TCRdb kept. Clones are partly lost; checked studies trace under half to an unresolved V gene and leave the rest unexplained. That table supplies the V and J calls and clone size; D and trimming were determined from the DNA. Within this sample are approximately 130,000 clones, with roughly 70% of them counted one time only. The leading ten clones occupy under 5.5% of the sample.

The rearrangement joined TRBV5-8 to TRBJ1-2; TRBD1 is perhaps the D gene, given 5 matching bases. The specimen was PBMCs. This TCR was sampled from a man aged 45-65 years in good health and CMV-seropositive. The CDR3 protein: CASSYVTGHYGYTF. The DNA is TGTGCCAGCAGCTACGTCACAGGACACTATGGCTACACCTTC.